Listed here are 15 T cell receptor beta chains from one sample, sequenced in a study of blood T cell repertoires in COVID-19. Measured with immunoSEQ multiplex PCR; TCRdb has only the in-frame clones, and not every one. The sample yields 250,000 to 300,000 clones, about 90% seen once. The source material was peripheral blood. The receptors were gathered from a middle-aged woman with acute or convalescent COVID-19.

The rearrangement joins TRBV5-4 to TRBJ1-2; D gene uncertain. The germline gives CDR1 SGHNT, CDR2 YYREEE (reference sequence). The CDR3 has 15 amino acids. V was pared by 6 bases and J by 3 bases, with 18 bases between. The DNA for the CDR3 is TGTGCCAGCACCACTAGCGGACGGAGATACTATGGCTACACCTTC. It encodes CASTTSGRRYYGYTF.

The chain has TRBV10-2 and TRBJ1-1; no clear D gene. Germline V gene data show CDR1 as WSHSY and CDR2 as SAAADI. The CDR3 contains 13 residues. Trimming removed 7 bases at V and 5 bases at J, with 14 bases between. The CDR3 protein is CASNPGFPTEAFF. The CDR3 bases are TGCGCCAGCAACCCGGGGTTCCCGACTGAAGCTTTCTTT.

This chain uses TRBV4-2 with TRBJ1-2, with D possibly being TRBD1 (5 bases). The CDR3 covers 17 residues. V was shortened by 1 base and J by 4 bases, with 19 bases between the two germline ends. Germline V gene data show CDR1 as LGHNA and CDR2 as YNFKEQ. The CDR3 coding sequence is TGTGCCAGCAGCCAAGGAGAACTTGAGGCCGGGGGCTATGGCTACACCTTC. Its protein product is CASSQGELEAGGYGYTF.

This chain uses TRBV2 with TRBJ1-6, with TRBD1 matching over 9 bases. Germline V gene lookup returns CDR1 SNHLY and CDR2 FYNNEI. There are 14 residues in the CDR3. The junction had 3 bases not matched to a gene; V was cut back by 5 bases and J by 7 bases. DNA for the CDR3: TGTGCCAGCAGTTTCGGACAGGGGAATTCACCCCTCCACTTT. This codes for CASSFGQGNSPLHF. The full variable domain, with the rest looked up from reference TRBV2 and TRBJ1-6, is EPEVTQTPSHQVTQMGQEVILRCVPISNHLYFYWYRQILGQKVEFLVSFYNNEISEKSEIFDDQFSVERPDGSNFTLKIRSTKLEDSAMYFCASSFGQGNSPLHFGNGTRLTVT.

A single count supports this clone. The V and J genes are TRBV5-6 and TRBJ1-4, with 9 bases aligning to TRBD1. V was clipped by 2 bases and J by 6 bases; unmatched bases: 5. The CDR3 covers 15 residues. Germline CDR1 is SGHDT and CDR2 is YYEEEE. The CDR3 DNA follows: TGTGCCAGCAGCTTCCTGGGACAGGGTTATGAAAAACTGTTTTTT. The encoded protein is CASSFLGQGYEKLFF.

The chain has TRBV6-5 and TRBJ1-1; 7 positions match TRBD1. CDR1 and CDR2 from the germline V gene are MNHEY and SVGAGI. The CDR3 length is 11 residues. The trim removed 5 bases at V and 10 bases at J, leaving 4 bases unmatched. CDR3 nucleotides: TGTGCCAGCAGTCAGAGACAGGGAGCTTTCTTT. Translating gives CASSQRQGAFF.

The chain has TRBV6-5 and TRBJ2-3, with D possibly matching TRBD2 (5 bases). Germline V CDR1 and CDR2: MNHEY, SVGAGI. Trimming cost V 7 bases and J 3 bases, with 17 bases left between them. This CDR3 comprises 15 residues. The DNA of the CDR3 is TGTGCCAGCATCCGCCCGTCGGGGAGAACAGATACGCAGTATTTT. Protein sequence: CASIRPSGRTDTQYF.

The chain has TRBV19 and TRBJ1-1; D remains unclear. Germline V gene lookup returns CDR1 LNHDA and CDR2 SQIVND (reference sequence). The CDR3 length is 12 residues. V was clipped by 11 bases and J by 3 bases, with 13 bases between them. CDR3 DNA sequence: TGTGCCTTAGAAGCTCTTCACACTGAAGCTTTCTTT. This translates into CALEALHTEAFF.

The chain has TRBV19 and TRBJ1-2; TRBD1 agrees at 10 bases. This CDR3 is 16 amino acids long. V lost 5 bases and J lost 5; bases outside the gene matches: 11. Germline CDR1 is LNHDA and CDR2 is SQIVND (reference sequence). The CDR3 is CASSPLPGQGFYGYTF. Written as DNA, the CDR3 is TGTGCCAGTAGTCCACTCCCGGGACAGGGGTTTTATGGCTACACCTTC. Using reference TRBV19 and TRBJ1-2 for the parts outside the CDR3, the full variable domain is DGGITQSPKYLFRKEGQNVTLSCEQNLNHDAMYWYRQDPGQGLRLIYYSQIVNDFQKGDIAEGYSVSREKKESFPLTVTSAQKNPTAFYLCASSPLPGQGFYGYTFGSGTRLTVV.

The chain recombines TRBV11-2 with TRBJ1-6; the match to TRBD1 covers 7 bases. Germline V gene sequence: CDR1 SGHAT, CDR2 FQNNGV. The CDR3 runs 16 residues. Trimming took 5 bases from V and 0 from J; bases not matched to a gene: 4. The CDR3 bases are TGTGCCAGCAGCCGGGGACAGAGCTCCTATAATTCACCCCTCCACTTT. Translated, it gives CASSRGQSSYNSPLHF.

CDR3 protein: CASSAVSPRGPNYGYTF. CDR3 sequence (DNA): TGTGCCAGCAGTGCCGTCAGCCCAAGGGGCCCTAACTATGGCTACACCTTC. The J gene is TRBJ1-2, the V gene TRBV6-4; possible D gene TRBD1, 5 bases. CDR1 is MRHNA, CDR2 SNTAGT, per germline. The V and J ends lost 4 bases and 0 bases respectively, with 18 bases between them. This CDR3 comprises 17 residues.

The V gene is TRBV13, the J gene TRBJ2-1; possible D gene TRBD1, 6 bases. The CDR3 consists of 14 residues. The V gene's germline CDR1 is PRHDT and CDR2 FYEKMQ (reference sequence). The V and J ends lost 1 base and 6 bases respectively, with 10 bases between them. As DNA, the CDR3 is TGTGCCAGCAGCTTAGCACAGGGTGGCAATGAGCAGTTCTTC. This codes for CASSLAQGGNEQFF.

The chain uses TRBV2 and TRBJ1-6; a possible D gene is TRBD1 (5 bases). Looked up from germline, CDR1 is SNHLY and CDR2 is FYNNEI. The ends were cut back, 4 bases at V and 7 bases at J, with 14 bases in the middle. CDR3 length equals 15 residues. The chain's CDR3 is CASSVMTVGNSPLHF. CDR3 sequence (DNA): TGTGCCAGCAGTGTAATGACAGTGGGAAATTCACCCCTCCACTTT.

The chain has TRBV24-1 and TRBJ1-3; the D gene is possibly TRBD1 (6 bases). Germline assignment: CDR1 KGHDR and CDR2 SFDVKD. CDR3 size: 18 residues. Trimming took off 0 bases at V and 5 bases at J, with 19 bases between the two ends. CDR3 region: CATSDLRGGQGSRNTIYF. The DNA of the CDR3 is TGTGCCACCAGTGATTTGCGGGGAGGGCAGGGGTCCCGAAACACCATATATTTT.

This chain uses TRBV30 with TRBJ1-1, with TRBD1 matching over 7 bases. The CDR3 covers 15 residues. V shed 0 bases and J 1 base; nucleotides not matched to a gene: 5. Germline V gives CDR1 GTSNPN, CDR2 SVGIG (reference sequence). The CDR3 sequence is CAWSVMDRWNTEAFF. CDR3 coding DNA: TGTGCCTGGAGTGTCATGGACAGGTGGAACACTGAAGCTTTCTTT.